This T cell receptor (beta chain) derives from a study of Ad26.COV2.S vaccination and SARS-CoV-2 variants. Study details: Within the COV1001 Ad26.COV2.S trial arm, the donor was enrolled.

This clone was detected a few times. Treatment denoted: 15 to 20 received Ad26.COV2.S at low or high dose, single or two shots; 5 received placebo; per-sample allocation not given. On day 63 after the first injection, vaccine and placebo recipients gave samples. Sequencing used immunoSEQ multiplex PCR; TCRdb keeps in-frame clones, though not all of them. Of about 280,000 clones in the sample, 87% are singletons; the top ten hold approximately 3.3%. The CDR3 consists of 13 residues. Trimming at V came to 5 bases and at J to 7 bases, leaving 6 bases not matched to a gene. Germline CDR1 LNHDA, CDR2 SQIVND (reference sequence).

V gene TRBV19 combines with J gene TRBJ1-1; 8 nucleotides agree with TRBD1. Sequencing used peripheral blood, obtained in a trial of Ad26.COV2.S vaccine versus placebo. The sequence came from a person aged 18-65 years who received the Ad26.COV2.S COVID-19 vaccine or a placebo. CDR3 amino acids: CASSAGQGLEAFF. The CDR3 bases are TGTGCCAGTAGTGCAGGACAGGGTCTTGAAGCTTTCTTT.